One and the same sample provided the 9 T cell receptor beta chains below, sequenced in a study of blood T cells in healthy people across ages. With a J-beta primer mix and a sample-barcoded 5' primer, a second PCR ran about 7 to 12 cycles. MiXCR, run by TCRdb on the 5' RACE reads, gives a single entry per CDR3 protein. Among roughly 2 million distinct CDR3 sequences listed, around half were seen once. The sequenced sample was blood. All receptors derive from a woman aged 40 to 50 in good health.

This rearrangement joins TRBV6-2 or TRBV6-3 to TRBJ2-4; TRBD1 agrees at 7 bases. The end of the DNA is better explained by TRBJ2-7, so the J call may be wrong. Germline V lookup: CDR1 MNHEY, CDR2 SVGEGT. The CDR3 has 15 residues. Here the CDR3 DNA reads TGTGCCAGCAGTTACCTCGGACAGGCTAACTACGAGCAGTACTTC. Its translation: CASSYLGQANYEQYF.

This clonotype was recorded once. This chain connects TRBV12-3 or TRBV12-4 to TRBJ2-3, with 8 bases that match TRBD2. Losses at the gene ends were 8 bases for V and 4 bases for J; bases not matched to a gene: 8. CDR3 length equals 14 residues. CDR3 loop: CASLPGLEADTQYF. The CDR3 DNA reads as TGTGCCAGCCTCCCGGGACTAGAAGCAGATACGCAGTATTTT.

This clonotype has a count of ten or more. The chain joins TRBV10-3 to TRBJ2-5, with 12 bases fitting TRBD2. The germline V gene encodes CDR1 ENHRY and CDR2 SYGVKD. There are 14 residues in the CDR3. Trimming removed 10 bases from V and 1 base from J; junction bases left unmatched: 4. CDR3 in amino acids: CATGLAGTQETQYF. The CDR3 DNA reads TGTGCCACTGGACTAGCGGGGACCCAAGAGACCCAGTACTTC.

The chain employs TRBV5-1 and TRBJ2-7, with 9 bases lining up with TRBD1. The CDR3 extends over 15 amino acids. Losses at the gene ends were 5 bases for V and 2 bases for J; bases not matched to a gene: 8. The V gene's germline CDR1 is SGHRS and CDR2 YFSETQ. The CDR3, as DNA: TGCGCCAGCAGAACCGGGACAGGGTTGACCTACGAGCAGTACTTC. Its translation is CASRTGTGLTYEQYF.

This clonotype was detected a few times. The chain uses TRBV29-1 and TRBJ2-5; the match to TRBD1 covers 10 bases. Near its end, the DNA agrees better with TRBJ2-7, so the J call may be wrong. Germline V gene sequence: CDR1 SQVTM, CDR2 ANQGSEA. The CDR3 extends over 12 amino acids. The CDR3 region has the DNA TGCAGCACCCGGGACAGGGGTGGCGAGCAGTACTTC. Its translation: CSTRDRGGEQYF.

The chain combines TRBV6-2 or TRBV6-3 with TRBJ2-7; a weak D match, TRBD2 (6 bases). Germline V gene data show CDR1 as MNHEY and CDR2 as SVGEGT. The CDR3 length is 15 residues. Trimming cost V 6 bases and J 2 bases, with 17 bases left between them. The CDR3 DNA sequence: TGTGCCAGCAGGAGGACTAACGCAGGGACCTACGAGCAGTACTTC. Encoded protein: CASRRTNAGTYEQYF.

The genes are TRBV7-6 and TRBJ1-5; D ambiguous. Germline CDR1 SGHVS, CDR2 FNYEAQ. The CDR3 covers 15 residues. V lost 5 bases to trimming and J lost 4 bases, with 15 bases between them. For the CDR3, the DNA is TGTGCCAGCAGCCCCCGGTCTGGGTGGAATCAGCCCCAGCATTTT. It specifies CASSPRSGWNQPQHF.

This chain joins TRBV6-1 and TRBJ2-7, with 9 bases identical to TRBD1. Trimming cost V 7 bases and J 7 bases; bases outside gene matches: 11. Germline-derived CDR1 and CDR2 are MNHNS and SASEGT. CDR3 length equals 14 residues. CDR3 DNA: TGTGCCAGCAACCCGGGACAGGGTGACAATGAGCAGTACTTC. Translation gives CASNPGQGDNEQYF.

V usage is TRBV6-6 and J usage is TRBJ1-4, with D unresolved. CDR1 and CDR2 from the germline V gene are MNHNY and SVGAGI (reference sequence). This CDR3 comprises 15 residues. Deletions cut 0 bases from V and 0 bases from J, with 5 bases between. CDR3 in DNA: TGTGCCAGCAGTTACTCCCCCTCAACTAATGAAAAACTGTTTTTT. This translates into CASSYSPSTNEKLFF.